This T cell receptor beta chain emerged from a study of cytomegalovirus exposure and HLA in healthy donors. Study-wide context: About 80 million unique TCRs from HLA-typed donors made up an early data release.

Whole-study findings and limits: In vitro work confirmed that a few CMV-associated chains recognize CMV antigens.

The CDR3 spans 11 residues. Between the trimmed V and J ends, which lost 8 bases and 5 bases, there was a span of 10 bases. Germline-derived CDR1 and CDR2 are ENHRY and SYGVKD. Samples came from healthy bone marrow donors. To note about this clone: Its target is not known.

With 60 Vbeta and 13 Jbeta primers, the PCR was carried out. TCRdb's copy holds only in-frame clones and misses some; the assay was immunoSEQ multiplex PCR. The table has 100,000 to 150,000 clones, about two thirds seen once. This sequence joins TRBV10-3 and TRBJ2-7, with D maybe TRBD2 (6 bases). The clonotype originates from a man aged 25-45 years in good health and CMV-seronegative. The sample comprised PBMCs. CDR3 coding DNA: TGTGCCATCGGGGAGGTGGACGAGCAGTACTTC. It translates to CAIGEVDEQYF.